This T cell receptor beta chain was captured in a study of beta chain features in type 1 diabetes. Study findings and constraints: Across all four CD4+ subsets, people with type 1 diabetes showed modestly shorter TCRB CDR3s.

Expressed TCRB transcripts got sequenced, as all isolated RNA was reverse transcribed. Clones were sequenced by immunoSEQ multiplex PCR, and TCRdb holds only the in-frame ones, with some missing. The repertoire consists of about 53,000 clones, with 55% to 70% occurring once and the leading ten covering under 0.35%. This clone has more than one count but fewer than ten. The antigen is not known. V lost 7 bases to trimming and J lost 3 bases, with 10 bases between them. The V gene's germline CDR1 is LNHDA and CDR2 SQIVND (reference sequence). The CDR3 is 13 residues long. This chain joins TRBV19 and TRBJ1-5; D perhaps matches TRBD1 (6 bases). This TCR came from a woman in her 30s with type 1 diabetes. The sample consisted of stem cell memory CD4+ T cells from blood. The CDR3 protein is CASNDRPNQPQHF. In nucleotides, the CDR3 is TGTGCCAGTAACGACAGGCCCAATCAGCCCCAGCATTTT.